These 5 T cell receptor beta chains originate from one sample sequenced in a study of metastatic and nonmetastatic thyroid tumors (dated by TCRdb to between 2020 and 2021). No patient had received any treatment before thyroid surgery. Receptors were amplified or captured by PCR. The instrument given in TCRdb is Illumina HiSeq 4000. TCRdb ran its own pipeline on the public reads, namely fastp trimming at Q25 and MiXCR clone calling, and kept in-frame beta chains. The sample table records approximately 90,000 clones; over 8.5% of these occur just once. The ten most abundant clones make up around 9.2% of the sample. The sample consisted of blood. These receptors were collected from a female donor with papillary thyroid cancer or a benign thyroid nodule (not recorded which). Some clones in this sample may be carry-over from other donors' samples.

This clone was counted many times. The chain employs TRBV7-3 and TRBJ1-1, with 7 bases lining up with TRBD1. Germline assignment: CDR1 SGHTA and CDR2 FQGTGA. The CDR3 runs 14 residues. Unmatched junction bases numbered 6, after V lost 7 bases and J lost 1 base. The CDR3 bases are TGTGCCAGCAAGCCGGGACAGCAGAACACTGAAGCTTTCTTT. Amino acid sequence: CASKPGQQNTEAFF.

This clone was picked up many times. The rearrangement uses TRBV15 and TRBJ1-5; TRBD1 might be the D (6 bases). The CDR3 is 13 residues long. Germline V gene lookup returns CDR1 LNHNV and CDR2 YYDKDF (reference sequence). V lost 5 bases, J lost 6 bases, and 11 bases lay in between. The CDR3 DNA reads as TGTGCCACCAGCGCAAGGGGGGGTCAGCCCCAGCATTTT. This gives the protein CATSARGGQPQHF.

This clone was seen at least ten times. The chain combines TRBV4-2 with TRBJ1-2, with D possibly being TRBD1 (5 bases). The CDR3 runs to 15 residues. Germline loops: CDR1 LGHNA, CDR2 YNFKEQ. Deletions cut 0 bases from V and 4 bases from J, with 12 bases between. CDR3 DNA: TGTGCCAGCAGCCAAGATGGGACGGCGAGCTATGGCTACACCTTC. Amino acid sequence: CASSQDGTASYGYTF.

Concerning this clone: The conserved closing phenylalanine or tryptophan is absent in this CDR3, likely reflecting a read error. This chain connects TRBV6-1 to TRBJ1-2, with 8 positions matching TRBD1. CDR3 length equals 17 residues. J was trimmed by 4 bases and V by 3 bases; bases with no gene match: 13. Germline CDR1 MNHNS, CDR2 SASEGT. Here the CDR3 reads CASSDGLTGAHGYGYTL. The DNA of the CDR3 is TGTGCCAGCAGTGACGGTCTGACAGGGGCTCATGGCTATGGCTACACCTTG.

This clone was seen repeatedly, ten times or more. J is TRBJ1-1 and V is TRBV6-1, with a possible D match to TRBD1 (5 bases). Germline V CDR1 and CDR2: MNHNS, SASEGT. The CDR3 is 11 amino acids. Trimming took 5 bases from V and 11 from J, leaving 12 bases between them. DNA for the CDR3: TGTGCCAGCAGTCAGGGTGGAGTGGCTTTCTTT. It is translated as CASSQGGVAFF.